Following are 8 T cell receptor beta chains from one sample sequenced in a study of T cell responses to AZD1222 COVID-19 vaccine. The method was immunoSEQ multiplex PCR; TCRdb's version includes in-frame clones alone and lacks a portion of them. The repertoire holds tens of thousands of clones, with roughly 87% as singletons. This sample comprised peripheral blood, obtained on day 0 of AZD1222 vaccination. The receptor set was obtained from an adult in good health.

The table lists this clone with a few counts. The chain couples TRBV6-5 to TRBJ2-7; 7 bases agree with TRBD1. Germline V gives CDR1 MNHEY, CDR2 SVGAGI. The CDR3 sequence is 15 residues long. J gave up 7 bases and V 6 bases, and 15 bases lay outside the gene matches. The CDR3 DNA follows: TGTGCCAGCAGCCCCTCCCTGACAGGGCGAGATGAGCAGTACTTC. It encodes CASSPSLTGRDEQYF.

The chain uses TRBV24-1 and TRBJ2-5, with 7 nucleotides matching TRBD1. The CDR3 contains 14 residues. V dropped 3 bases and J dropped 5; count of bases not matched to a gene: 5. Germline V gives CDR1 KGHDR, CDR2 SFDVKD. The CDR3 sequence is CATSDNRGSETQYF. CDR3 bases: TGTGCCACCAGTGATAACAGGGGATCGGAGACCCAGTACTTC.

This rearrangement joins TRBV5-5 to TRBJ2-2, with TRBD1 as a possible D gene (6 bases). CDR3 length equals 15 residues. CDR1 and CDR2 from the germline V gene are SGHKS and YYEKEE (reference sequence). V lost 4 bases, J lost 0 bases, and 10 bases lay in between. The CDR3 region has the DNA TGTGCCAGCAGCCTTAGGACAGCGAACACCGGGGAGCTGTTTTTT. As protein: CASSLRTANTGELFF.

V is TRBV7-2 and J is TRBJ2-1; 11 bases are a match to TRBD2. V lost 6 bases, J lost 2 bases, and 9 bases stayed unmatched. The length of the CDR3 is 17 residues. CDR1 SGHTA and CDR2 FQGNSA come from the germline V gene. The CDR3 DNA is TGTGCCAGCAGTTTCGCCCCGGGACTAGCGGCCTACAATGAGCAGTTCTTC. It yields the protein CASSFAPGLAAYNEQFF.

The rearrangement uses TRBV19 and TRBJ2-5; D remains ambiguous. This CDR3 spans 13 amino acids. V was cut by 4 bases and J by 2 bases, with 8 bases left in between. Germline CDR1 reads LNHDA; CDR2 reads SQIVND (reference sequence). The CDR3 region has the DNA TGTGCCAGTAGTAACATTGGACAAGAGACCCAGTACTTC. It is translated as CASSNIGQETQYF.

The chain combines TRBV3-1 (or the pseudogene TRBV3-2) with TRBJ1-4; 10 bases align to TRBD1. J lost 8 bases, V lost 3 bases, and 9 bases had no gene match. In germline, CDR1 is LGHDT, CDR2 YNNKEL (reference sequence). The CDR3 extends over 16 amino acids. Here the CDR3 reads CASSHILGTGDEKLFF. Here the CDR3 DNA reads TGTGCCAGCAGCCATATACTCGGGACAGGGGACGAAAAACTGTTTTTT.

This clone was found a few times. CDR3: CASGGGTQYF. The CDR3 region has the DNA TGTGCCAGCGGGGGCGGGACCCAGTACTTC. This chain connects TRBV7-9 to TRBJ2-5; D might be TRBD1 (6 bases). The CDR3 runs 10 residues. The germline V and J ends were trimmed by 8 bases and 7 bases, with 8 bases remaining between them. Germline CDR1 SEHNR, CDR2 FQNEAQ (reference sequence).

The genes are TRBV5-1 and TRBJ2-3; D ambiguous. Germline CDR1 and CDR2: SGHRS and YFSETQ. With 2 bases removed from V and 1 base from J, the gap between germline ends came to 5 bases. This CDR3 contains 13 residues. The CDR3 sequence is CASSFFGTDTQYF. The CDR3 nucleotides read TGCGCCAGCAGCTTTTTCGGCACAGATACGCAGTATTTT. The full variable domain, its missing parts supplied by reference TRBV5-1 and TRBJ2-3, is KAGVTQTPRYLIKTRGQQVTLSCSPISGHRSVSWYQQTPGQGLQFLFEYFSETQRNKGNFPGRFSGRQFSNSRSEMNVSTLELGDSALYLCASSFFGTDTQYFGPGTRLTVL.